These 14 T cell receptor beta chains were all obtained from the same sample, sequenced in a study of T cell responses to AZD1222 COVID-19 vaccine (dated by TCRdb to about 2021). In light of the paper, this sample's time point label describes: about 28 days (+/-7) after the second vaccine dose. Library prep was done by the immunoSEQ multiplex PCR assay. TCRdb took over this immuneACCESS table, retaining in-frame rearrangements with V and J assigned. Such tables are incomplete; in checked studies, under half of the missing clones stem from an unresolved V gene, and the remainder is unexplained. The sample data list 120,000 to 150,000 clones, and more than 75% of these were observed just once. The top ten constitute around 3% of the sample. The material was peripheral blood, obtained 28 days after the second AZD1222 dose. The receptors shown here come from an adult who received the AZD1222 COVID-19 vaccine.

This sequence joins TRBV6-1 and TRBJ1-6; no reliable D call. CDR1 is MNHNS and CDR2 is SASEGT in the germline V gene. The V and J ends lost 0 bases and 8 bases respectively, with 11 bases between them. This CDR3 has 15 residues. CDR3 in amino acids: CASSEAAGPYSPLHF. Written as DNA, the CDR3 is TGTGCCAGCAGTGAAGCGGCAGGACCGTATTCACCCCTCCACTTT.

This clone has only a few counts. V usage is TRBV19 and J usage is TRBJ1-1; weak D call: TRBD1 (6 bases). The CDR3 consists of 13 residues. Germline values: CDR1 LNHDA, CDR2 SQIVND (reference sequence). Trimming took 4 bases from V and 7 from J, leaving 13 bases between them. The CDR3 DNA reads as TGTGCCAGTAGTAAGAGGGACACCCATGAAGCTTTCTTT. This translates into CASSKRDTHEAFF.

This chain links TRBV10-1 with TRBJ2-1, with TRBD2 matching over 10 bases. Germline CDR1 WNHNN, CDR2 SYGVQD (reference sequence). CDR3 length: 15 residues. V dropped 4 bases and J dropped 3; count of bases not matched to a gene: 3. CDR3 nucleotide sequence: TGCGCCAGCAGTGTTAGGACTAGCGGCTACAATGAGCAGTTCTTC. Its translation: CASSVRTSGYNEQFF.

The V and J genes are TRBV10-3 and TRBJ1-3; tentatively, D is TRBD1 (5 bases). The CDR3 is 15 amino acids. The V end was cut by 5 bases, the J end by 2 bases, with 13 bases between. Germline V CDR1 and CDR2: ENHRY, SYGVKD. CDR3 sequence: CAISSSGPAGNTIYF. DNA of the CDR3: TGTGCCATCAGTTCCTCAGGGCCAGCTGGAAACACCATATATTTT.

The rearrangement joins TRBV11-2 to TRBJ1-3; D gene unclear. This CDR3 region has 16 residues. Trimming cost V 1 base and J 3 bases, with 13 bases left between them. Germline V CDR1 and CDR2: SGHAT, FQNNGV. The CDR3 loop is CASSLALTLFGNTIYF. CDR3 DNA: TGTGCCAGCAGCTTAGCCCTTACCCTCTTTGGAAACACCATATATTTT.

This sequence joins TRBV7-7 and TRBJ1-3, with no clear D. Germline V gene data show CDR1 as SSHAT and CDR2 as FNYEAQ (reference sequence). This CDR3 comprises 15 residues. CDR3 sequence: CASPSFRVGRNTIYF. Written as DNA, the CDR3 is TGTGCTAGCCCGTCCTTTAGGGTTGGAAGAAACACCATATATTTT.

The CDR3: CASSVRPTGELFF. CDR3 nucleotides: TGTGCCAGCAGTGTTAGGCCGACCGGGGAGCTGTTTTTT. The chain recombines TRBV12-3 or TRBV12-4 with TRBJ2-2; D unresolved. V shed 5 bases and J shed 5 bases, with 9 bases lying between them. The CDR3 has 13 residues.

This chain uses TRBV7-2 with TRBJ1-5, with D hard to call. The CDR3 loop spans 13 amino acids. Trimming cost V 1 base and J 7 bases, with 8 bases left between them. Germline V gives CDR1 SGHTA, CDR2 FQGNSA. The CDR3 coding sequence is TGTGCCAGCAGCTTAGATGAGTTGCAGCCCCAGCATTTT. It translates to CASSLDELQPQHF.

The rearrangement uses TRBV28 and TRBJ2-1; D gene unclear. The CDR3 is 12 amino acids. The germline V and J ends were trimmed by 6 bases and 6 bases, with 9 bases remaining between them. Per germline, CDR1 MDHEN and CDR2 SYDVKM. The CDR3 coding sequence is TGTGCCAGCAGGGCGGTGCGCAATGAGCAGTTCTTC. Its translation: CASRAVRNEQFF.

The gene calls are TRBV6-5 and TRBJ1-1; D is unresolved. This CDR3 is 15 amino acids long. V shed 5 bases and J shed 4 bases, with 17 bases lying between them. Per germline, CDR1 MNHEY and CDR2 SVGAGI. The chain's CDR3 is CASSTPGPRGTEAFF. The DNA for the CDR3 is TGTGCCAGCAGTACCCCCGGGCCCCGGGGCACTGAAGCTTTCTTT.

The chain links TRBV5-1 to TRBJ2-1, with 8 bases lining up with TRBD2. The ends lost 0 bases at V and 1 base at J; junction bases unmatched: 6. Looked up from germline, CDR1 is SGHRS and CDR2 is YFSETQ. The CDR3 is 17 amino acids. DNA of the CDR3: TGCGCCAGCAGCTTGGTAATGCGGGGGGTGTCCTACAATGAGCAGTTCTTC. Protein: CASSLVMRGVSYNEQFF.

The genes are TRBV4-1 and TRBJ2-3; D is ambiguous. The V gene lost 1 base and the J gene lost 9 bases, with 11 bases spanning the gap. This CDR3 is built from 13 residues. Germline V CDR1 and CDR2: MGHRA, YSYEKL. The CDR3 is CASSQADLGTQYF. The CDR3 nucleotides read TGCGCCAGCAGCCAAGCAGACTTAGGGACGCAGTATTTT.

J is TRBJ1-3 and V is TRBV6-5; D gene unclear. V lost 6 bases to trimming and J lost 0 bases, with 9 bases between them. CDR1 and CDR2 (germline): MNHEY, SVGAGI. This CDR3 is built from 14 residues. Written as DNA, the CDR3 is TGTGCCAGCAGACCACCAAGCTCTGGAAACACCATATATTTT. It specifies CASRPPSSGNTIYF.

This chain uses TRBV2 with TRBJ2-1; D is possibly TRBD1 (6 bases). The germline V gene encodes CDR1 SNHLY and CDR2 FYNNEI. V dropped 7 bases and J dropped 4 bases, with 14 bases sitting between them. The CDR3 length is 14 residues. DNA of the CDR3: TGTGCCAGCACCCGGACAGAGAATTACAATGAGCAGTTCTTC. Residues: CASTRTENYNEQFF.